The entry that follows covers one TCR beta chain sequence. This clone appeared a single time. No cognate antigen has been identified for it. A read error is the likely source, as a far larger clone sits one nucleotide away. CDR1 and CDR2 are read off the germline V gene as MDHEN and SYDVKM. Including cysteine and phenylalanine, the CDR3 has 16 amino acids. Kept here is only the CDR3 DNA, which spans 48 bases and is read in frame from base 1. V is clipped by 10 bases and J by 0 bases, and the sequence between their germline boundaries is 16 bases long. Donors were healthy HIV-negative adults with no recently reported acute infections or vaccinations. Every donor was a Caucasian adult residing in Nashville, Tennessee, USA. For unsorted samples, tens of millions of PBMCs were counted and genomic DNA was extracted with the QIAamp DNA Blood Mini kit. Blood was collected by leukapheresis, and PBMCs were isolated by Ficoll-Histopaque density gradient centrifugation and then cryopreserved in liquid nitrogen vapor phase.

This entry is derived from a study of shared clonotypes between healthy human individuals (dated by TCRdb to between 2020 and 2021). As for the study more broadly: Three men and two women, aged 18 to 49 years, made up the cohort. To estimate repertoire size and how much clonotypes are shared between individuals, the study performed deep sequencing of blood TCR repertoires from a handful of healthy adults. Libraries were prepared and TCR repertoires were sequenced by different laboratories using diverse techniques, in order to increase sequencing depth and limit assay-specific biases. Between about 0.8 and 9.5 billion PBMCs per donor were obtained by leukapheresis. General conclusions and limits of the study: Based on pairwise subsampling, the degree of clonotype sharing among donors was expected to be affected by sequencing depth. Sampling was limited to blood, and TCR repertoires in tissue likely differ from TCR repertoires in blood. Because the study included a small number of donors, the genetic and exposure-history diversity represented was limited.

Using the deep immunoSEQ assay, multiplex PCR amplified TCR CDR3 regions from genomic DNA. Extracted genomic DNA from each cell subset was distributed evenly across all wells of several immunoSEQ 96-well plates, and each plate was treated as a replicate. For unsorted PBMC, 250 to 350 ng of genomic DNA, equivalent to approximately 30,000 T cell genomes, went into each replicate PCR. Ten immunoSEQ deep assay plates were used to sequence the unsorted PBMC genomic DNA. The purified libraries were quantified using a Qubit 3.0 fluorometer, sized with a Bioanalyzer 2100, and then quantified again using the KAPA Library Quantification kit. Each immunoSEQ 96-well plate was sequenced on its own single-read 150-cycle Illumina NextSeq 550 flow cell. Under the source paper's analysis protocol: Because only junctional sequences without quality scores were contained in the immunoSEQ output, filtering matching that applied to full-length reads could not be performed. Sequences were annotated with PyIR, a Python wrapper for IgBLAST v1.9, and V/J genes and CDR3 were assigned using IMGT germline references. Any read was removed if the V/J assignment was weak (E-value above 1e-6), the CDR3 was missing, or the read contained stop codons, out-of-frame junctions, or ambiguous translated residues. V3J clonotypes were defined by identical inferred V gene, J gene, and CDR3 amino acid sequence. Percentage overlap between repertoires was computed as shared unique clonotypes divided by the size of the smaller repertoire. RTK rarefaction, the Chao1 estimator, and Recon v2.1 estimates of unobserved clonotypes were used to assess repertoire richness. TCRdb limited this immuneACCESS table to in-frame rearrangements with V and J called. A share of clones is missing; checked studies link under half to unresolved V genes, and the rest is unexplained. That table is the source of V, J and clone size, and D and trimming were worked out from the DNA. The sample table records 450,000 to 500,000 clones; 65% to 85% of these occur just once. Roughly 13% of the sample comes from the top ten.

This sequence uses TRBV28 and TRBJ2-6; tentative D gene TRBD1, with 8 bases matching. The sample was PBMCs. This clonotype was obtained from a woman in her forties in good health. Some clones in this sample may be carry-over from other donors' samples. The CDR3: CATPQGGISGANVLTF. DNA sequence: TGTGCCACCCCACAGGGGGGGATCTCTGGGGCCAACGTCCTGACTTTC. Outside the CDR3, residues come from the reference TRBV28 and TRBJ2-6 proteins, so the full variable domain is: DVKVTQSSRYLVKRTGEKVFLECVQDMDHENMFWYRQDPGLGLRLIYFSYDVKMKEKGDIPEGYSVSREKKERFSLILESASTNQTSMYLCATPQGGISGANVLTFGAGSRLTVL.